The 9 T cell receptor beta chains presented below share a single source sample, sequenced in a study of blood T cells in healthy people across ages. PCR was performed a second time for about 6 to 11 cycles using a sample-barcoded 5' primer and a J-beta primer mix. TCRdb passed the 5' RACE reads through MiXCR, listing each CDR3 protein once. Here the sample spans 730,000 or so distinct CDR3 sequences, roughly 43% being singletons. The source material was blood. The source is a woman aged 55-70 years in good health.

This chain links TRBV5-6 with TRBJ1-5, with 8 bases identical to TRBD1. CDR3 length equals 14 residues. Trimming at V came to 4 bases and at J to 5 bases, leaving 5 bases not matched to a gene. In germline, CDR1 is SGHDT, CDR2 YYEEEE. The CDR3, as DNA: TGTGCCAGCAGCGACTCCAGGGGGCATCAGCCCCAGCATTTT. It codes for CASSDSRGHQPQHF.

This clonotype came up once. The chain combines TRBV5-1 with TRBJ2-7; maybe TRBD1 (6 bases). This CDR3 is 14 amino acids long. In germline, CDR1 is SGHRS, CDR2 YFSETQ. V gave up 0 bases and J gave up 2 bases, with 9 bases separating them. CDR3 in DNA: TGCGCCAGCAGCTTGGGGGACAAACCCTACGAGCAGTACTTC. It encodes CASSLGDKPYEQYF.

This chain joins TRBV6-5 and TRBJ1-3; D is ambiguous. The germline V and J ends were trimmed by 10 bases and 3 bases, with 13 bases remaining between them. The V gene's germline CDR1 is MNHEY and CDR2 SVGAGI. This CDR3 contains 13 residues. The CDR3 nucleotides are TGTGCCATCCGGGAGGACTATGGAAACACCATATATTTT. This encodes CAIREDYGNTIYF.

This sequence joins TRBV28 and TRBJ1-2, with D uncertain. V lost 6 bases, J lost 7 bases, and 24 bases lay in between. CDR1 is MDHEN and CDR2 is SYDVKM in the germline V gene. The CDR3 runs 16 residues. CDR3 in amino acids: CASSQPSTGSLSGYTF. CDR3 coding DNA: TGTGCCAGCAGCCAACCATCGACTGGATCTCTCAGTGGCTACACCTTC.

This clonotype has a handful of counts. The V call is TRBV7-2, the J call TRBJ2-7; 8 bases are a match to TRBD2. This CDR3 contains 14 residues. Losses at the gene ends were 7 bases for V and 1 base for J; bases not matched to a gene: 6. The germline gives CDR1 SGHTA, CDR2 FQGNSA. CDR3 nucleotide sequence: TGTGCCAGCACCCAGGGCGGGGGGTCCTACGAGCAGTACTTC. It codes for CASTQGGGSYEQYF.

CDR3 residues: CASSLVNTGYTF. CDR3 coding DNA: TGTGCCAGCAGTTTAGTGAACACTGGCTACACCTTC. The V call is TRBV12-3 or TRBV12-4, the J call TRBJ1-2; no firm D call. The CDR3 has 12 amino acids. Trimming cost V 1 base and J 7 bases, with 7 bases left between them.

This clonotype was counted between two and nine times. V usage is TRBV13 and J usage is TRBJ2-1, with a tentative D call TRBD1 (6 bases). Germline values: CDR1 PRHDT, CDR2 FYEKMQ (reference sequence). V was trimmed by 5 bases and J by 0 bases, leaving 14 bases between them. The CDR3 contains 16 residues. CDR3: CASSRALDSSYNEQFF. CDR3 bases: TGTGCCAGCAGCCGAGCCTTGGACAGCTCCTACAATGAGCAGTTCTTC.

This clonotype has at least ten counts. This chain joins TRBV12-3 or TRBV12-4 and TRBJ1-1; D is unclear. The CDR3 spans 17 residues. The V and J ends lost 7 bases and 0 bases respectively, with 21 bases between them. The CDR3 loop is CASTTPPGRSLNTEAFF. CDR3 DNA sequence: TGTGCCAGCACTACACCACCGGGAAGATCTTTGAACACTGAAGCTTTCTTT.

With regard to this clonotype: This may stem from a read error, because a much larger clone lies one nucleotide away. J is TRBJ2-3 and V is TRBV6-2 or TRBV6-3; either TRBD1 or TRBD2 may supply D (5 bases each). V lost 4 bases and J lost 4, with 15 bases in between. The CDR3 contains 15 residues. CDR1 is MNHEY and CDR2 is SVGEGT in the germline V gene. CDR3 region: CASSSARGESDTQYF. CDR3 coding DNA: TGTGCCAGCAGTTCAGCGAGGGGCGAGTCAGATACGCAGTATTTT.